This T cell receptor (beta chain) appears in the sequencing data of a study of blood T cell repertoires in COVID-19. This clone was seen a few times. The germline V gene encodes CDR1 SGHNT and CDR2 YYREEE (reference sequence). The CDR3 is 14 residues long. Germline trimming cut 4 bases from V and 7 bases from J; bases unmatched to any gene: 2. TCRdb's copy holds only in-frame clones and misses some; the assay was immunoSEQ multiplex PCR. This table holds some 250,000 clones, 81% found once. The V and J genes are TRBV5-4 and TRBJ2-1; 13 bases align to TRBD2. The sequence was obtained from a woman of 80 years or more with acute or convalescent COVID-19. The specimen sequenced was peripheral blood. As DNA, the CDR3 is TGTGCCAGCAGCCCGACTAGCGGGGGGAATGAGCAGTTCTTC. Translating it yields CASSPTSGGNEQFF.